These 3 T cell receptor beta chains originate from one sample sequenced in a study of blood T cell repertoires in COVID-19. Sequenced by immunoSEQ multiplex PCR; TCRdb stores in-frame clones only, minus some. Here the sample spans roughly 400,000 clones, 91% being singletons. Source material: PBMCs or T cells enriched from blood (not recorded which). The receptors originated from a woman between 35 and 50 years old who had been exposed to COVID-19.

The genes are TRBV7-8 and TRBJ2-5, with 11 bases that match TRBD2. The CDR3 has 15 amino acids. Germline loops: CDR1 SGHVS, CDR2 FQNEAQ. Germline trimming cut 5 bases from V and 4 bases from J; bases unmatched to any gene: 6. Here the CDR3 reads CASSLGTSGLETQYF. CDR3 coding DNA: TGTGCCAGCAGCCTCGGGACTAGCGGTTTAGAGACCCAGTACTTC. Together with reference TRBV7-8 and TRBJ2-5, the CDR3 gives the full variable domain: GAGVSQSPRYKVAKRGQDVALRCDPISGHVSLFWYQQALGQGPEFLTYFQNEAQLDKSGLPSDRFFAERPEGSVSTLKIQRTQQEDSAVYLCASSLGTSGLETQYFGPGTRLLVL.

This chain connects TRBV7-9 to TRBJ2-3; 7 positions agree with TRBD2. V lost 4 bases to trimming and J lost 4 bases; unmatched junction nucleotides: 8. Germline V CDR1 and CDR2: SEHNR, FQNEAQ (reference sequence). The CDR3 spans 15 residues. For the CDR3, the DNA is TGTGCCAGCAGCTCTGCGGGGGAAAGGGCAGATACGCAGTATTTT. It is translated as CASSSAGERADTQYF.

This chain connects TRBV9 to TRBJ2-7, with TRBD2 as a possible D gene (6 bases). V was cut by 4 bases and J by 1 base, with 12 bases left in between. The CDR3 consists of 14 residues. CDR1 is SGDLS, CDR2 YYNGEE, per germline. In DNA, the CDR3 is TGTGCCAGCAGCTTCCGCGGGGAGTCCTACGAGCAGTACTTC. Protein: CASSFRGESYEQYF.